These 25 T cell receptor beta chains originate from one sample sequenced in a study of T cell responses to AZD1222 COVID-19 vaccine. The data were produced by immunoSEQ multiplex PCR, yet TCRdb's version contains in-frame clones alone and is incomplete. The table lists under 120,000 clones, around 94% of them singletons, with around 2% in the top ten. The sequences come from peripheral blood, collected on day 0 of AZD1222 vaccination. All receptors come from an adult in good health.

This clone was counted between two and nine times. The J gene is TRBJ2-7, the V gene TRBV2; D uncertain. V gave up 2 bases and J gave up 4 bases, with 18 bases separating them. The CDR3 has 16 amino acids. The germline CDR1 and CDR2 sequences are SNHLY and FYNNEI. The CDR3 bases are TGTGCCAGCAGTGAACAGTCGAGGCCGGTGGGATACGAGCAGTACTTC. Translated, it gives CASSEQSRPVGYEQYF.

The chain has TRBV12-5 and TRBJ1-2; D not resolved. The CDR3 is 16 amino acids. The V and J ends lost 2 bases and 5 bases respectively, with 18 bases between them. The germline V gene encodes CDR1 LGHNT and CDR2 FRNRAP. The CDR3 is CASGLLQDRVGYGYTF. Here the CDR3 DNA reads TGTGCTAGTGGTTTGCTACAAGATCGGGTCGGGTATGGCTACACCTTC.

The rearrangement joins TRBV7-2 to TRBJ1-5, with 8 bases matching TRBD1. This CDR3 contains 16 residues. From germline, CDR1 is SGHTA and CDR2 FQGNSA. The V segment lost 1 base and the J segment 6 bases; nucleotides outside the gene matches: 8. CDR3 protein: CASSLGGATGVQPQHF. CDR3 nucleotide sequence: TGTGCCAGCAGCTTAGGGGGGGCGACAGGGGTTCAGCCCCAGCATTTT.

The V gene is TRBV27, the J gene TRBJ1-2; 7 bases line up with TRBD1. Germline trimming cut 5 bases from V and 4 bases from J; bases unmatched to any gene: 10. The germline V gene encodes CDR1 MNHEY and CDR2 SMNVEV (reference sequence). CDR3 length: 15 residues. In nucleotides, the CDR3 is TGTGCCAGCAGTCCCAACCCCGGGACAGCCTATGGCTACACCTTC. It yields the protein CASSPNPGTAYGYTF.

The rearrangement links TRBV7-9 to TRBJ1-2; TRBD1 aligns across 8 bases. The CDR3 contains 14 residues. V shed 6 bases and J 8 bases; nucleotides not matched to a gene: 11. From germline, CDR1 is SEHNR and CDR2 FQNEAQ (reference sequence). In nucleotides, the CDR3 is TGTGCCAGCAGGACCACAGGGGGAGGCAACGGCTACACCTTC. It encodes CASRTTGGGNGYTF.

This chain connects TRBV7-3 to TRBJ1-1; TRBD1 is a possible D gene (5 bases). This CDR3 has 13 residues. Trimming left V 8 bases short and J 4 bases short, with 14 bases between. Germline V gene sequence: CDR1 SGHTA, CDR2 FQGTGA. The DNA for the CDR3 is TGTGCCAGCGTCCGGGGAAGGGGCACTGAAGCTTTCTTT. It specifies CASVRGRGTEAFF.

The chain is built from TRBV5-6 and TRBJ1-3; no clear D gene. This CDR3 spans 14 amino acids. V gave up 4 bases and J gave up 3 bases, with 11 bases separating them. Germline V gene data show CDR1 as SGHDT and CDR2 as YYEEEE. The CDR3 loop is CASSRGVVGNTIYF. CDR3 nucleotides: TGTGCCAGCAGCCGTGGGGTGGTTGGAAACACCATATATTTT.

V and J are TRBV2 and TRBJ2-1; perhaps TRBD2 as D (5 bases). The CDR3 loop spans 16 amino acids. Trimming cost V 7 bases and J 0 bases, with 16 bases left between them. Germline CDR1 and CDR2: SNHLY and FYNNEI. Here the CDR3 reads CASTSERTSSYNEQFF. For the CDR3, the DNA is TGTGCCAGCACTTCCGAGCGGACGAGCTCCTACAATGAGCAGTTCTTC.

CDR3 sequence reads: CASSPEGQGWQPQHF. DNA for the CDR3: TGCGCCAGCAGCCCGGAAGGACAGGGCTGGCAGCCCCAGCATTTT. The chain carries TRBV5-1 and TRBJ1-5, with 8 bases aligning to TRBD1. CDR1 SGHRS and CDR2 YFSETQ come from the germline V gene. Trimming cost V 4 bases and J 7 bases; bases outside gene matches: 10. This CDR3 is built from 15 residues.

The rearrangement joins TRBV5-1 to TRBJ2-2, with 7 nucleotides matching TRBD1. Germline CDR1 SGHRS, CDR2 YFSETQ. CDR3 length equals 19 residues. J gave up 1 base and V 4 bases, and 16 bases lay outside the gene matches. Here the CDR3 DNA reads TGCGCCAGCAGCCCGAAAGGATTACAGGGGCGGGTGAACACCGGGGAGCTGTTTTTT. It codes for CASSPKGLQGRVNTGELFF.

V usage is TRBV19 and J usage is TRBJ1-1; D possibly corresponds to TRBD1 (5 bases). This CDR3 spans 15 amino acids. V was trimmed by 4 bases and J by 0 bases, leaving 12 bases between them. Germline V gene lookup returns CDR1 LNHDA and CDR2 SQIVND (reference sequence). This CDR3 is CASSRSGVVNTEAFF. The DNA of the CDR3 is TGTGCCAGTAGTAGATCGGGGGTCGTGAACACTGAAGCTTTCTTT.

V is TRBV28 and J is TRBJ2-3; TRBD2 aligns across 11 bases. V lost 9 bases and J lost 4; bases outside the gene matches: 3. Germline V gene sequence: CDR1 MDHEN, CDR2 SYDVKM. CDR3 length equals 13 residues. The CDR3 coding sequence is TGTGCCAGTAGCGGGAGGGAGTCAGATACGCAGTATTTT. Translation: CASSGRESDTQYF.

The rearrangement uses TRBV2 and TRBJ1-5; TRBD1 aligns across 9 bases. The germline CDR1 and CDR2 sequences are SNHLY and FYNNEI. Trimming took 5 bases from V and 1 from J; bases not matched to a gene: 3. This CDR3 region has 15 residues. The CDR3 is CASSNRGRSNQPQHF. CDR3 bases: TGTGCCAGCAGTAACAGGGGGCGGAGCAATCAGCCCCAGCATTTT.

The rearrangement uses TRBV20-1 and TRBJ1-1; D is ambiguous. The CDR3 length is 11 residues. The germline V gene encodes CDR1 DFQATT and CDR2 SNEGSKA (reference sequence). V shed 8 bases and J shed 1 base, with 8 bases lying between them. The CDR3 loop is CSSDANTEAFF. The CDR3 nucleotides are TGCAGTTCTGATGCGAACACTGAAGCTTTCTTT.

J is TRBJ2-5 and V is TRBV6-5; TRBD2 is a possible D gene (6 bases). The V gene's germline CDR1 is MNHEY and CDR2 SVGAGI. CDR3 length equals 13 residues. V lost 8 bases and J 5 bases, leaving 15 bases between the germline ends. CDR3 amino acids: CASLGGSGETQYF. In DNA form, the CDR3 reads TGTGCCAGCCTTGGGGGGTCCGGGGAGACCCAGTACTTC.

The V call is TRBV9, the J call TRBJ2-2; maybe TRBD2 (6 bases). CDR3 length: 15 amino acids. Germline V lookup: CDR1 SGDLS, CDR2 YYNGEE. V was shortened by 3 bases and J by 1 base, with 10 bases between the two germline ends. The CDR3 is CASSARGRNTGELFF. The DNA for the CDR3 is TGTGCCAGCAGCGCCCGGGGGAGGAACACCGGGGAGCTGTTTTTT.

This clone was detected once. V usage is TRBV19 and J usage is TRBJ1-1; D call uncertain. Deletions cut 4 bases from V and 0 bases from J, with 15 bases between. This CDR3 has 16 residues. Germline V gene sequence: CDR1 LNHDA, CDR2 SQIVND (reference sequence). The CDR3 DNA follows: TGTGCCAGTAGTAGCGAGGGAACGGTCATGAACACTGAAGCTTTCTTT. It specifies CASSSEGTVMNTEAFF.

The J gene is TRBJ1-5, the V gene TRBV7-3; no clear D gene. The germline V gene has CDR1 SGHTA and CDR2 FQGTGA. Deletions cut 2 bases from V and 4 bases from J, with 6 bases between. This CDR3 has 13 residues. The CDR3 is CASSLFPNQPQHF. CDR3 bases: TGTGCCAGCAGCTTATTTCCGAATCAGCCCCAGCATTTT.

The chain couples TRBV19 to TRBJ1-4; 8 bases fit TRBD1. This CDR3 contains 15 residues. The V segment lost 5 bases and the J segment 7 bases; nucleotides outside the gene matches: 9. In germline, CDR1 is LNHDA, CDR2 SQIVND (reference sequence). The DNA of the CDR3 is TGTGCCAGTAGTGTCCTGACAGGGGTGGGTGAAAAACTGTTTTTT. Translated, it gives CASSVLTGVGEKLFF.

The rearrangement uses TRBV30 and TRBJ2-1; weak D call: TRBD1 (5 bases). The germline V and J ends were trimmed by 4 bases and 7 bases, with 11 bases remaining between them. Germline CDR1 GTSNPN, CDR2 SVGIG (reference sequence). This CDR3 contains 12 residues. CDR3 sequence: CAWKGQTNEQFF. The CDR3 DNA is TGTGCCTGGAAGGGGCAGACAAATGAGCAGTTCTTC.

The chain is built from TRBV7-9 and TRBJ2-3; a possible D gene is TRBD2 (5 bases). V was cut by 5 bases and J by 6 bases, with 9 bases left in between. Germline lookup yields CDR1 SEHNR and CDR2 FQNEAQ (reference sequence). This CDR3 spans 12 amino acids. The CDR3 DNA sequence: TGTGCCAGCAGCACCCGGAGGGATACGCAGTATTTT. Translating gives CASSTRRDTQYF.

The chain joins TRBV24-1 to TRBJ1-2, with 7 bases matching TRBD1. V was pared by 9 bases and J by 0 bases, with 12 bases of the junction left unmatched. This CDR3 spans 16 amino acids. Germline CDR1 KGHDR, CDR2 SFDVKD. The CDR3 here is CATSSRRDSSNYGYTF. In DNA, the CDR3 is TGTGCCACCTCGTCCCGCCGGGACAGTTCTAACTATGGCTACACCTTC.

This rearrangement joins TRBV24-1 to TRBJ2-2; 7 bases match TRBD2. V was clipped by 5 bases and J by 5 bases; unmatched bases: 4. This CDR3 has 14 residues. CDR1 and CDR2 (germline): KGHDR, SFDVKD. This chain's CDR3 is CATSGQGGTGELFF. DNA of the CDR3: TGTGCCACCAGTGGGCAGGGAGGGACCGGGGAGCTGTTTTTT.

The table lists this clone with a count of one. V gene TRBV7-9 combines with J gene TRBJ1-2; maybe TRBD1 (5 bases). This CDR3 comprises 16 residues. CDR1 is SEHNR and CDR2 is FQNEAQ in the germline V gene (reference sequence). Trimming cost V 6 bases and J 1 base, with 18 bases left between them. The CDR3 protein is CASSLETGDLNYGYTF. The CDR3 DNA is TGTGCCAGCAGTCTTGAAACGGGGGATCTTAACTATGGCTACACCTTC.

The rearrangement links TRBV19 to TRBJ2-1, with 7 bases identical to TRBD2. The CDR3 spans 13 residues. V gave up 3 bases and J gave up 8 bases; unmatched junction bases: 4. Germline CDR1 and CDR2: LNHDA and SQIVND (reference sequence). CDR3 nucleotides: TGTGCCAGTAGTATTGCCCGGGGGGATGAGCAGTTCTTC. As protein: CASSIARGDEQFF.